Below are 27 T cell receptor beta chains sequenced from a single sample in a study of cytomegalovirus exposure and HLA in healthy donors. Amplification used 60 Vbeta primers and 13 Jbeta primers. TCRdb keeps only in-frame clones here, not all; method: immunoSEQ multiplex PCR. Here the sample spans roughly 220,000 clones, under 80% being singletons. The sequencing sample was made of PBMCs. Receptors were obtained from a woman aged 30 to 39 in good health and CMV-seronegative.

The rearrangement links TRBV4-1 to TRBJ2-3; 11 bases map to TRBD2. The CDR3 consists of 15 residues. Germline V CDR1 and CDR2: MGHRA, YSYEKL. The ends lost 3 bases at V and 5 bases at J; junction bases unmatched: 4. Here the CDR3 DNA reads TGCGCCAGCAGCCAGGTCGGACTAGCGGGAGATACGCAGTATTTT. It translates to CASSQVGLAGDTQYF.

This chain links TRBV5-1 with TRBJ2-4; D uncertain. V was trimmed by 2 bases and J by 8 bases, leaving 5 bases between them. The CDR3 is 11 residues long. Per germline, CDR1 SGHRS and CDR2 YFSETQ. The CDR3 loop is CASSFQDIQYF. The CDR3 nucleotides read TGCGCCAGCAGCTTTCAGGACATTCAGTACTTC.

The chain couples TRBV15 to TRBJ1-6, with 8 nucleotides matching TRBD1. V lost 7 bases to trimming and J lost 0 bases; unmatched junction nucleotides: 8. Germline assignment: CDR1 LNHNV and CDR2 YYDKDF (reference sequence). The CDR3 runs 17 residues. CDR3 loop: CATKPGQDSSYNSPLHF. In nucleotides, the CDR3 is TGTGCCACCAAACCGGGACAGGATAGCTCCTATAATTCACCCCTCCACTTT. The variable domain in full, completed from reference TRBV15 and TRBJ1-6, reads DAMVIQNPRYQVTQFGKPVTLSCSQTLNHNVMYWYQQKSSQAPKLLFHYYDKDFNNEADTPDNFQSRRPNTSFCFLDIRSPGLGDTAMYLCATKPGQDSSYNSPLHFGNGTRLTVT.

The chain is built from TRBV30 and TRBJ2-7; D remains unclear. V was pared by 0 bases and J by 4 bases, with 19 bases between. This CDR3 spans 16 amino acids. Germline loops: CDR1 GTSNPN, CDR2 SVGIG (reference sequence). The CDR3 is CAWSVLAAYPTYEQYF. The CDR3 DNA sequence: TGTGCCTGGAGTGTATTGGCGGCCTACCCCACTTACGAGCAGTACTTC.

The V and J genes are TRBV29-1 and TRBJ1-2; 8 bases line up with TRBD1. J lost 8 bases, V lost 5 bases, and 10 bases had no gene match. This CDR3 has 13 amino acids. The germline gives CDR1 SQVTM, CDR2 ANQGSEA. CDR3 in DNA: TGCAGCGTTTCAAACCAGGGGGCTAGGGGCTACACCTTC. It is translated as CSVSNQGARGYTF.

The chain recombines TRBV19 with TRBJ2-1; D remains unclear. Per the germline V gene, CDR1 is LNHDA and CDR2 is SQIVND (reference sequence). The V gene lost 9 bases and the J gene lost 6 bases, with 15 bases spanning the gap. The CDR3 length is 13 residues. The CDR3 region has the DNA TGTGCCAGCCTGGGTCTAGGCGGCAATGAGCAGTTCTTC. Protein sequence: CASLGLGGNEQFF.

The rearrangement joins TRBV27 to TRBJ1-6; D is uncertain. Germline loops: CDR1 MNHEY, CDR2 SMNVEV (reference sequence). V lost 4 bases, J lost 9 bases, and 25 bases lay in between. CDR3 length: 18 amino acids. CDR3 protein: CASSSRRQAPRGFSPLHF. The CDR3 nucleotides are TGTGCCAGCAGTTCAAGACGTCAGGCGCCACGGGGTTTTTCACCCCTCCACTTT.

This clone was detected a few times. V usage is TRBV27 and J usage is TRBJ2-4, with D unclear. The CDR3 runs 14 residues. CDR1 is MNHEY, CDR2 SMNVEV, per germline (reference sequence). The V end lost 6 bases, the J end lost 2 bases, and 11 bases lay between the germline ends. Here the CDR3 DNA reads TGTGCCAGCAGCCCAGACGGGTCCAAAAACATTCAGTACTTC. Protein sequence: CASSPDGSKNIQYF.

The chain uses TRBV2 and TRBJ1-6, with D possibly TRBD1 on 5 matching bases. Germline V lookup: CDR1 SNHLY, CDR2 FYNNEI. The V end was cut by 5 bases, the J end by 7 bases, with 18 bases between. This CDR3 region has 16 residues. The CDR3 sequence: CASSPDPPGSNSPLHF. For the CDR3, the DNA is TGTGCCAGCAGTCCAGACCCACCAGGGTCAAATTCACCCCTCCACTTT.

The J gene is TRBJ2-1, the V gene TRBV6-5, with 9 bases that match TRBD2. The CDR3 is 16 amino acids. Germline V gene sequence: CDR1 MNHEY, CDR2 SVGAGI. V lost 4 bases and J lost 8; bases outside the gene matches: 12. The CDR3 here is CASSLYSGGRIYEQFF. CDR3 DNA: TGTGCCAGCAGTTTGTATAGCGGGGGCCGAATTTATGAGCAGTTCTTC.

This clone was picked up a small number of times. The V and J genes are TRBV7-3 and TRBJ2-2, with 9 bases fitting TRBD1. Trimming took 5 bases from V and 3 from J; bases not matched to a gene: 4. Germline CDR1 SGHTA, CDR2 FQGTGA. The CDR3 has 15 amino acids. The CDR3 DNA reads TGTGCCAGCAGCATCGGGACAGGGCACACCGGGGAGCTGTTTTTT. It translates to CASSIGTGHTGELFF.

The V gene is TRBV5-1, the J gene TRBJ2-5; TRBD2 agrees at 7 bases. Germline V gene data show CDR1 as SGHRS and CDR2 as YFSETQ. J was trimmed by 2 bases and V by 1 base; bases with no gene match: 8. CDR3 length: 16 amino acids. The CDR3 DNA follows: TGCGCCAGCAGCTTGTTGCCGGGACTATATCAAGAGACCCAGTACTTC. Protein product: CASSLLPGLYQETQYF.

This CDR3 is CASSPRTGHNQPQHF. The CDR3 DNA reads as TGTGCCAGCAGTCCCCGGACGGGACACAATCAGCCCCAGCATTTT. The V gene is TRBV2, the J gene TRBJ1-5; D may be TRBD1 (6 bases). With 5 bases removed from V and 3 bases from J, the gap between germline ends came to 14 bases. This CDR3 has 15 residues. Germline V CDR1 and CDR2: SNHLY, FYNNEI.

This sequence joins TRBV4-1 and TRBJ2-1; TRBD1 might be the D (6 bases). This CDR3 region has 14 residues. Trimming pared 4 bases from V and 7 bases from J, leaving 14 bases between. Germline V gene sequence: CDR1 MGHRA, CDR2 YSYEKL. The CDR3 loop is CASSPEGGWNEQFF. CDR3 nucleotides: TGCGCCAGCAGCCCCGAAGGGGGATGGAATGAGCAGTTCTTC.

The V call is TRBV11-3, the J call TRBJ2-2; D is possibly TRBD1 (5 bases). This CDR3 is 15 amino acids long. Trimming cost V 1 base and J 3 bases, with 9 bases left between them. Germline V gene data show CDR1 as SGHNT and CDR2 as YENEEA. CDR3 sequence reads: CASSLGTLDTGELFF. CDR3 DNA: TGTGCCAGCAGCTTAGGGACATTAGACACCGGGGAGCTGTTTTTT.

The V gene is TRBV7-8, the J gene TRBJ2-1; 7 positions match TRBD2. The CDR3 length is 14 residues. Per germline, CDR1 SGHVS and CDR2 FQNEAQ. With 5 bases clipped from V and 6 bases from J, the junction kept 7 bases outside the gene matches. The CDR3 reads CASSPTTSSNEQFF. As DNA, the CDR3 is TGTGCCAGCAGCCCAACGACTAGCTCCAATGAGCAGTTCTTC.

To note about this clone: A much more abundant neighbour one base away suggests this may be a read error. The chain has TRBV6-5 and TRBJ2-6; 9 nucleotides line up with TRBD1. Germline V gene data show CDR1 as MNHEY and CDR2 as SVGAGI. CDR3 length: 14 residues. Here the CDR3 reads CVSSRDRVANVLTF. CDR3 coding DNA: TGTGTCAGCTCCCGGGACAGGGTGGCCAACGTCCTGACTTTC.

J is TRBJ1-1 and V is TRBV5-1, with TRBD1 matching over 7 bases. CDR1 is SGHRS, CDR2 YFSETQ, per germline. V trimming: 4 bases; J trimming: 4 bases; junction bases outside the gene matches: 10. The CDR3 is made up of 15 amino acids. As DNA, the CDR3 is TGCGCCAGCAGCACAGCAGGGGGATCGGCCACTGAAGCTTTCTTT. It codes for CASSTAGGSATEAFF.

This clone was counted once. The rearrangement uses TRBV27 and TRBJ2-1; 13 bases are a match to TRBD2. V dropped 3 bases and J dropped 2; count of bases not matched to a gene: 1. This CDR3 is built from 16 residues. Germline CDR1 MNHEY, CDR2 SMNVEV (reference sequence). The CDR3 region has the DNA TGTGCCAGCAGTTTCGGGACTAGCGGGGCCTACAATGAGCAGTTCTTC. This translates into CASSFGTSGAYNEQFF.

This clone has a single count. Germline and junction disagree at one end, which may indicate a read error. This chain joins TRBV2 and TRBJ2-1, with a possible D match to TRBD2 (7 bases). Germline CDR1 reads SNHLY; CDR2 reads FYNNEI. This CDR3 is built from 17 residues. The CDR3 loop is CVSSEALRGALYNEQFF. The CDR3 coding sequence is TGTGTCAGCAGTGAAGCGCTTCGGGGGGCGCTTTACAATGAGCAGTTCTTC.

In this sample, this clone turned up a few times. A much larger clonotype is one base distant, so this may be a read error. Other DNA sequences in this sample translate to the same CDR3. This sequence joins TRBV5-6 and TRBJ2-2; TRBD1 aligns across 9 bases. Germline CDR1 is SGHDT and CDR2 is YYEEEE. CDR3 length equals 15 residues. J gave up 0 bases and V 6 bases, and 3 bases lay outside the gene matches. CDR3 protein: CASTRDRANTGELFF. Written as DNA, the CDR3 is TGTGCCAGCACCAGGGACAGGGCGAACACCGGGGAGCTGTTTTTT.

This chain uses TRBV6-1 with TRBJ2-7; possibly TRBD2 for D (5 bases). V was cut by 7 bases and J by 2 bases, with 12 bases left in between. The germline CDR1 and CDR2 sequences are MNHNS and SASEGT. The CDR3 loop spans 13 amino acids. This CDR3 is CASTSGNTYEQYF. CDR3 DNA: TGTGCCAGCACCTCCGGGAATACCTACGAGCAGTACTTC.

The rearrangement uses TRBV6-5 and TRBJ1-1, with D unresolved. CDR1 and CDR2 (germline): MNHEY, SVGAGI. CDR3 length: 13 amino acids. Trimming cost V 5 bases and J 6 bases, with 13 bases left between them. The CDR3 nucleotides read TGTGCCAGCAGTCCGACGGACGGGGCTGAAGCTTTCTTT. It yields the protein CASSPTDGAEAFF.

This clone showed up just a few times. The chain couples TRBV9 to TRBJ1-2, with TRBD1 matching 7 bases. From germline, CDR1 is SGDLS and CDR2 YYNGEE. The ends lost 0 bases at V and 3 bases at J; junction bases unmatched: 11. The CDR3 loop spans 17 amino acids. In nucleotides, the CDR3 is TGTGCCAGCAGCGTAGAAAGTATCAGGGGGTTGGACTATGGCTACACCTTC. This sequence encodes CASSVESIRGLDYGYTF.

The chain has TRBV19 and TRBJ1-5; 9 nucleotides line up with TRBD1. Germline V CDR1 and CDR2: LNHDA, SQIVND (reference sequence). After removal of 5 bases from V and 5 bases from J, the junction contained 7 bases not matched to a gene. CDR3 length: 15 amino acids. The CDR3 DNA is TGTGCCAGTAGTCTGCCGGGACAGGGTTATCAGCCCCAGCATTTT. This encodes CASSLPGQGYQPQHF.

The rearrangement links TRBV27 to TRBJ1-1; 7 bases line up with TRBD1. CDR1 MNHEY and CDR2 SMNVEV come from the germline V gene (reference sequence). V was pared by 6 bases and J by 6 bases, with 13 bases of the junction left unmatched. This CDR3 has 15 residues. CDR3 nucleotide sequence: TGTGCCAGCAGCCCACACCGGGACAGAATTTCTGAAGCTTTCTTT. Translating it yields CASSPHRDRISEAFF.

The rearrangement joins TRBV11-2 to TRBJ2-7; possible D gene TRBD2, 5 bases. CDR1 SGHAT and CDR2 FQNNGV come from the germline V gene. CDR3 length: 14 amino acids. Trimming removed 3 bases at V and 3 bases at J, with 12 bases between. CDR3 residues: CASSLSGNRYEQYF. The DNA of the CDR3 is TGTGCCAGCAGCTTGTCGGGAAATCGCTACGAGCAGTACTTC.